This TCR beta chain came from a study of blood T cell repertoires in COVID-19. V was trimmed by 6 bases and J by 7 bases, leaving 9 bases between them. CDR3 length: 12 amino acids. Per the original data handling: Amplification from reference gene primers served as the basis for estimated nucleated cell counts. The table came from immunoSEQ multiplex PCR; TCRdb's copy has only in-frame clones and leaves some out. V, J and clone size derive from that table, while D and trimming were established from the DNA sequence. The sample holds about 200,000 clones, 92% seen once. The clonotype was recovered from a man under 40 with acute or convalescent COVID-19. The sequenced material came from peripheral blood. The chain recombines TRBV12-3 or TRBV12-4 with TRBJ1-4, with a possible D match to TRBD1 (6 bases). The CDR3 coding sequence is TGTGCCAGCAGCAGGACAGTTGAAAAACTGTTTTTT. This translates into CASSRTVEKLFF.